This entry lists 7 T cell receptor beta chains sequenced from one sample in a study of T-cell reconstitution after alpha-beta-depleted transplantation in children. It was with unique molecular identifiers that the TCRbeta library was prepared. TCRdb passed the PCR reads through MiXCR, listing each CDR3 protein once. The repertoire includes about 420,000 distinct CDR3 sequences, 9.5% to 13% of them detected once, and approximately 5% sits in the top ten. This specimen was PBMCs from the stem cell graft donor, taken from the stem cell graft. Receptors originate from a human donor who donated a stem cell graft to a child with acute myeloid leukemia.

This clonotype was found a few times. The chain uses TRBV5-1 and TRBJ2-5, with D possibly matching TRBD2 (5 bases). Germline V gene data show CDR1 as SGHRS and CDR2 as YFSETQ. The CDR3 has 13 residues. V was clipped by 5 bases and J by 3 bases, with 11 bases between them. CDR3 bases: TGCGCCAGCAGTTGGGGTAGCGAAGAGACCCAGTACTTC. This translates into CASSWGSEETQYF.

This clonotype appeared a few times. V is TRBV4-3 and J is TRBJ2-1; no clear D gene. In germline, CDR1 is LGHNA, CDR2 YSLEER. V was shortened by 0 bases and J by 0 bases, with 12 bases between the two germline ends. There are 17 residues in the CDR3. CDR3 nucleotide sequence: TGCGCCAGCAGCCAAGAGGGCCGCACCAGCTCCTACAATGAGCAGTTCTTC. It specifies CASSQEGRTSSYNEQFF.

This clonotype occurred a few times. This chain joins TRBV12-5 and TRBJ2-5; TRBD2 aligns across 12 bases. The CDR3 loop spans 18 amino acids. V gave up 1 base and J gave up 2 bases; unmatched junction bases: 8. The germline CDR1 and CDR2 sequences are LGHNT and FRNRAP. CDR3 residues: CASGLGTTSGSTQETQYF. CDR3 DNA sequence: TGTGCTAGTGGTTTGGGAACGACTAGCGGGAGTACGCAAGAGACCCAGTACTTC.

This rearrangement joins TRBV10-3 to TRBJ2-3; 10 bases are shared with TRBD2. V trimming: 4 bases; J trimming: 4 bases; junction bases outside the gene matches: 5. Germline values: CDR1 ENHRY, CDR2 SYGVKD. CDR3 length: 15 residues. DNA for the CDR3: TGTGCCATCAGTGGTAGCGGGACTAGCGCAGATACGCAGTATTTT. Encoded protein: CAISGSGTSADTQYF.

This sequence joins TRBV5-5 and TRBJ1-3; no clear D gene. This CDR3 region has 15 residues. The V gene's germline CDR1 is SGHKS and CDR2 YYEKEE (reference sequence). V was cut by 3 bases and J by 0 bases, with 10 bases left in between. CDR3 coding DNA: TGTGCCAGCAGCTCACACGTCTCCTCTGGAAACACCATATATTTT. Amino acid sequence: CASSSHVSSGNTIYF.

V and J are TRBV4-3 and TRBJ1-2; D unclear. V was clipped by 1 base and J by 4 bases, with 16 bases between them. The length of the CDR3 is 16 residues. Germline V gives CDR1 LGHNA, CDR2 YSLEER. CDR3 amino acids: CASSQGSRVVSYGYTF. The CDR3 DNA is TGCGCCAGCAGCCAAGGGTCCCGGGTGGTCTCCTATGGCTACACCTTC.

The CDR3: CASSRLGGTSTDTQYF. CDR3 coding DNA: TGTGCCAGCAGTCGCCTAGGGGGAACTAGCACAGATACGCAGTATTTT. The genes are TRBV2 and TRBJ2-3, with a weak D call TRBD1 (6 bases). Germline loops: CDR1 SNHLY, CDR2 FYNNEI. CDR3 length: 16 residues. V lost 5 bases, J lost 0 bases, and 15 bases lay in between.